One and the same sample provided the 8 T cell receptor beta chains below, sequenced in a study of cytomegalovirus exposure and HLA in healthy donors. The PCR made use of 60 Vbeta and 13 Jbeta primers. Clones were read by immunoSEQ multiplex PCR, and TCRdb kept only the in-frame ones, dropping some. The sample includes roughly 150,000 clones, around 86% of them seen just once. The sample consisted of PBMCs. All receptors derive from a male donor in good health and CMV-seronegative.

V and J are TRBV2 and TRBJ2-5, with D possibly TRBD1 on 6 matching bases. The germline gives CDR1 SNHLY, CDR2 FYNNEI. V gave up 6 bases and J gave up 2 bases, with 16 bases separating them. The CDR3 is 15 amino acids. The DNA of the CDR3 is TGTGCCAGCAGCGCGCAAGGGACACCTCAAGAGACCCAGTACTTC. As protein: CASSAQGTPQETQYF. Looking up the rest from reference TRBV2 and TRBJ2-5 gives the full variable domain: EPEVTQTPSHQVTQMGQEVILRCVPISNHLYFYWYRQILGQKVEFLVSFYNNEISEKSEIFDDQFSVERPDGSNFTLKIRSTKLEDSAMYFCASSAQGTPQETQYFGPGTRLLVL.

This rearrangement joins TRBV6-6 to TRBJ1-1; D call uncertain. Trimming removed 6 bases at V and 1 base at J, with 12 bases between. Germline assignment: CDR1 MNHNY and CDR2 SVGAGI (reference sequence). This CDR3 has 14 residues. The CDR3 reads CASSRLGRNTEAFF. Written as DNA, the CDR3 is TGTGCCAGCAGCCGCCTTGGGCGGAACACTGAAGCTTTCTTT.

The V call is TRBV19, the J call TRBJ1-6, with D possibly matching TRBD1 (5 bases). Germline CDR1 LNHDA, CDR2 SQIVND (reference sequence). V shed 6 bases and J shed 0 bases, with 9 bases lying between them. The CDR3 covers 15 residues. The CDR3 here is CASREGSSYNSPLHF. The CDR3 DNA reads TGTGCCAGTAGGGAGGGGAGCTCCTATAATTCACCCCTCCACTTT.

This chain links TRBV7-9 with TRBJ2-7; TRBD1 matches 9 bases. Germline-derived CDR1 and CDR2 are SEHNR and FQNEAQ (reference sequence). With 11 bases clipped from V and 0 bases from J, the junction kept 5 bases outside the gene matches. The CDR3 is 13 amino acids. The CDR3 DNA reads as TGTGCCGGCGGACAGGGGAGCTCCTACGAGCAGTACTTC. This codes for CAGGQGSSYEQYF. The full variable domain, with the rest looked up from reference TRBV7-9 and TRBJ2-7, is DTGVSQNPRHKITKRGQNVTFRCDPISEHNRLYWYRQTLGQGPEFLTYFQNEAQLEKSRLLSDRFSAERPKGSFSTLEIQRTEQGDSAMYLCAGGQGSSYEQYFGPGTRLTVT.

The gene calls are TRBV4-1 and TRBJ2-7, with TRBD1 matching 10 bases. The J segment lost 2 bases and the V segment lost 1 base, leaving 5 bases of the junction unmatched. This CDR3 contains 16 residues. The germline CDR1 and CDR2 sequences are MGHRA and YSYEKL. CDR3 sequence (DNA): TGCGCCAGCAGCCAAGGGGACAGGGGCTACCCCTACGAGCAGTACTTC. It codes for CASSQGDRGYPYEQYF.

The chain links TRBV5-1 to TRBJ2-1, with 8 bases matching TRBD1. J lost 3 bases, V lost 3 bases, and 11 bases had no gene match. Germline-derived CDR1 and CDR2 are SGHRS and YFSETQ. The CDR3 spans 17 residues. CDR3: CASSSTLTGAYYNEQFF. In nucleotides, the CDR3 is TGCGCCAGCAGCTCGACCCTGACAGGGGCCTACTACAATGAGCAGTTCTTC. The whole variable domain, filled in from reference TRBV5-1 and TRBJ2-1, reads KAGVTQTPRYLIKTRGQQVTLSCSPISGHRSVSWYQQTPGQGLQFLFEYFSETQRNKGNFPGRFSGRQFSNSRSEMNVSTLELGDSALYLCASSSTLTGAYYNEQFFGPGTRLTVL.

The chain carries TRBV7-7 and TRBJ2-5; D is unresolved. The germline gives CDR1 SSHAT, CDR2 FNYEAQ (reference sequence). CDR3 length: 13 amino acids. V lost 1 base and J 5 bases, leaving 8 bases between the germline ends. CDR3 in DNA: TGTGCCAGCAGCTTAGACTTTCTCGAGACCCAGTACTTC. Its protein is CASSLDFLETQYF. Variable domain in full (rest from reference TRBV7-7 and TRBJ2-5): GAGVSQSPRYKVTKRGQDVTLRCDPISSHATLYWYQQALGQGPEFLTYFNYEAQPDKSGLPSDRFSAERPEGSISTLTIQRTEQRDSAMYRCASSLDFLETQYFGPGTRLLVL.

In DNA form, the CDR3 reads TGTGCCAGCTCACCTTCCATGGGACAGGCGATGGACCCGACAACTAATGAAAAACTGTTTTTT. As protein: CASSPSMGQAMDPTTNEKLFF. The genes are TRBV18 and TRBJ1-4; 8 bases map to TRBD1. The CDR3 loop spans 21 amino acids. Germline V CDR1 and CDR2: KGHSH, LQKENI. J gave up 0 bases and V 3 bases, and 18 bases lay outside the gene matches.